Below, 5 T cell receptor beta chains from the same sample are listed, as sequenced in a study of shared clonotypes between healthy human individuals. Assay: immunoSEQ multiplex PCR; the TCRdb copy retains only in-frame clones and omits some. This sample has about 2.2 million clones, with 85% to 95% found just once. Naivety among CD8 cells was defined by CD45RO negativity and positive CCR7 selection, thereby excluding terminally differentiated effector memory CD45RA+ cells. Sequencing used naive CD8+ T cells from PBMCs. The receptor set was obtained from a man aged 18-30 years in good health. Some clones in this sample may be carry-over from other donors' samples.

The CDR3 nucleotides are TGTGCCTCTAGAACAGGTTCCTACGAGCAGTACTTC. It yields the protein CASRTGSYEQYF. The chain combines TRBV30 with TRBJ2-7, with D tentatively TRBD1 (5 bases). Between the trimmed V and J ends, which lost 7 bases and 1 base, there was a span of 11 bases. The CDR3 sequence is 12 residues long. The germline gives CDR1 GTSNPN, CDR2 SVGIG (reference sequence).

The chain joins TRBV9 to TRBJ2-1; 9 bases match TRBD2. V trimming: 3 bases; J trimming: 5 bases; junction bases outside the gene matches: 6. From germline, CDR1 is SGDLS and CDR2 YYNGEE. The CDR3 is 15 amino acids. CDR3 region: CASSAGAGGNNEQFF. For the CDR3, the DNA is TGTGCCAGCAGCGCCGGGGCGGGAGGGAACAATGAGCAGTTCTTC. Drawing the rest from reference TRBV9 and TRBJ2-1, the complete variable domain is DSGVTQTPKHLITATGQRVTLRCSPRSGDLSVYWYQQSLDQGLQFLIQYYNGEERAKGNILERFSAQQFPDLHSELNLSSLELGDSALYFCASSAGAGGNNEQFFGPGTRLTVL.

CDR3 region: CASSPGPGTGYNQPQHF. DNA of the CDR3: TGTGCCAGCAGCCCGGGTCCCGGGACAGGGTACAATCAGCCCCAGCATTTT. The chain links TRBV5-4 to TRBJ1-5; TRBD1 aligns across 9 bases. Trimming removed 4 bases from V and 3 bases from J; junction bases left unmatched: 11. CDR3 size: 17 residues. The germline gives CDR1 SGHNT, CDR2 YYREEE (reference sequence).

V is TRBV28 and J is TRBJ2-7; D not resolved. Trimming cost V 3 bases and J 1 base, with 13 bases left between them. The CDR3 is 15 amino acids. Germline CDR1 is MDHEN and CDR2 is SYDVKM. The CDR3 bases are TGTGCCAGCAGTTTGTCCCGGCGGCCTTCCTACGAGCAGTACTTC. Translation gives CASSLSRRPSYEQYF.

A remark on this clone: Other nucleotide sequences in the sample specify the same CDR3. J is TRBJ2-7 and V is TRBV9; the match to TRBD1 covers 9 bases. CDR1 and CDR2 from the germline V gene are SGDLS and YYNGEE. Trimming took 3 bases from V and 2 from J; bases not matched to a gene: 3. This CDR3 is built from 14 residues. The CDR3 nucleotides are TGTGCCAGCAGCGGGGGACAGGGCCCCTACGAGCAGTACTTC. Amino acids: CASSGGQGPYEQYF.